The 19 T cell receptor beta chains presented below share a single source sample, sequenced in a study of beta chain features in type 1 diabetes. As every portion of the isolated RNA was reverse transcribed, the sequencing read expressed TCRB transcripts. Sequencing used immunoSEQ multiplex PCR; TCRdb keeps in-frame clones, though not all of them. The table has around 300,000 clones, about 11% seen once. Specimen: naive CD4+ T cells from blood. The receptors were sampled from a woman aged 25 to 39 in good health.

V is TRBV7-2 and J is TRBJ2-3, with 8 bases aligning to TRBD2. V lost 3 bases to trimming and J lost 4 bases; unmatched junction nucleotides: 6. This CDR3 contains 15 residues. Germline loops: CDR1 SGHTA, CDR2 FQGNSA. The CDR3 here is CASSLGLVVPDTQYF. CDR3 sequence (DNA): TGTGCCAGCAGCTTGGGACTAGTGGTCCCAGATACGCAGTATTTT.

The gene calls are TRBV7-9 and TRBJ2-6; 9 nucleotides align to TRBD1. V lost 5 bases to trimming and J lost 2 bases; unmatched junction nucleotides: 7. The CDR3 runs 17 residues. CDR1 is SEHNR and CDR2 is FQNEAQ in the germline V gene (reference sequence). The CDR3 DNA sequence: TGTGCCAGCAGCCCCGGGACAGGGAAGACTGGGGCCAACGTCCTGACTTTC. Encoded protein: CASSPGTGKTGANVLTF.

This clone was counted between two and nine times. V usage is TRBV19 and J usage is TRBJ2-1; the D gene is possibly TRBD1 (6 bases). The CDR3 runs to 15 residues. V lost 3 bases and J lost 7, with 16 bases in between. CDR1 is LNHDA and CDR2 is SQIVND in the germline V gene (reference sequence). The CDR3 sequence: CASSIRGSGANEQFF. Here the CDR3 DNA reads TGTGCCAGTAGTATTAGAGGTTCAGGGGCTAATGAGCAGTTCTTC.

This clone appeared a few times. This rearrangement joins TRBV7-2 to TRBJ2-7; 9 nucleotides align to TRBD2. In germline, CDR1 is SGHTA, CDR2 FQGNSA. This CDR3 is 14 amino acids long. J lost 2 bases, V lost 5 bases, and 4 bases had no gene match. The CDR3 DNA reads TGTGCCAGCAGCCTGGAGCGGGAGGCCTACGAGCAGTACTTC. Its protein is CASSLEREAYEQYF.

This clone was seen a handful of times. V is TRBV7-3 and J is TRBJ2-1, with TRBD1 matching 9 bases. The CDR3 totals 15 residues. Germline trimming cut 5 bases from V and 3 bases from J; bases unmatched to any gene: 5. Per the germline V gene, CDR1 is SGHTA and CDR2 is FQGTGA. In DNA form, the CDR3 reads TGTGCCAGCAGCCCCCGACAGGGGGGCTACAATGAGCAGTTCTTC. The encoded protein is CASSPRQGGYNEQFF. Complete variable domain (other parts from reference TRBV7-3 and TRBJ2-1): GAGVSQTPSNKVTEKGKYVELRCDPISGHTALYWYRQSLGQGPEFLIYFQGTGAADDSGLPNDRFFAVRPEGSVSTLKIQRTERGDSAVYLCASSPRQGGYNEQFFGPGTRLTVL.

This clone was counted between two and nine times. Other DNA sequences in this sample translate to the same CDR3. CDR3 sequence reads: CASSLAGDTQYF. CDR3 DNA sequence: TGCGCCAGCAGCTTGGCCGGGGATACGCAGTATTTT. The chain employs TRBV5-1 and TRBJ2-3; D gene unclear. CDR3 length: 12 residues. Germline values: CDR1 SGHRS, CDR2 YFSETQ. V was shortened by 0 bases and J by 6 bases, with 5 bases between the two germline ends.

The chain couples TRBV19 to TRBJ2-1, with 7 nucleotides matching TRBD2. Germline trimming cut 5 bases from V and 4 bases from J; bases unmatched to any gene: 8. The germline CDR1 and CDR2 sequences are LNHDA and SQIVND (reference sequence). The CDR3 consists of 15 residues. CDR3 residues: CASSPSSGAYNEQFF. In DNA form, the CDR3 reads TGTGCCAGTAGTCCTTCTAGCGGAGCGTACAATGAGCAGTTCTTC.

This clone was counted between two and nine times. The chain couples TRBV23-1 to TRBJ1-2, with 8 bases matching TRBD1. TRBV23-1 is designated an ORF whose function remains uncertain. V lost 2 bases, J lost 7 bases, and 15 bases stayed unmatched. CDR3 length: 17 amino acids. The chain's CDR3 is CASSQLNGDRQGCGYTF. CDR3 in DNA: TGCGCCAGCAGTCAACTGAATGGAGATCGACAGGGGTGTGGCTACACCTTC.

This clone was counted only a few times. J is TRBJ2-1 and V is TRBV28; no clear D. The germline V gene has CDR1 MDHEN and CDR2 SYDVKM. Trimming took off 5 bases at V and 8 bases at J, with 13 bases between the two ends. This CDR3 spans 13 amino acids. The CDR3 sequence: CASSLSPNHEQFF. DNA for the CDR3: TGTGCCAGCAGTCTATCCCCTAACCATGAGCAGTTCTTC.

This clone occurred a few times. The V gene is TRBV7-2, the J gene TRBJ2-5, with D possibly being TRBD2 (5 bases). Trimming stripped 0 bases from V and 2 bases from J, with 10 bases between. This CDR3 contains 15 residues. Germline V CDR1 and CDR2: SGHTA, FQGNSA. In nucleotides, the CDR3 is TGTGCCAGCAGCTTAGCGCTAACGGGACAAGAGACCCAGTACTTC. This codes for CASSLALTGQETQYF. Complete variable domain (other parts from reference TRBV7-2 and TRBJ2-5): GAGVSQSPSNKVTEKGKDVELRCDPISGHTALYWYRQSLGQGLEFLIYFQGNSAPDKSGLPSDRFSAERTGGSVSTLTIQRTQQEDSAVYLCASSLALTGQETQYFGPGTRLLVL.

CDR3 sequence (DNA): TGTGCCAGCAGCTTAGTGTTCGGGAGGCGCGAGCAGTTCTTC. Translating gives CASSLVFGRREQFF. The chain carries TRBV7-2 and TRBJ2-1, with 7 bases identical to TRBD2. The trim removed 1 base at V and 10 bases at J, leaving 7 bases unmatched. CDR1 SGHTA and CDR2 FQGNSA come from the germline V gene. CDR3 size: 14 residues.

The chain links TRBV9 to TRBJ2-3; TRBD2 aligns across 7 bases. Germline V gene sequence: CDR1 SGDLS, CDR2 YYNGEE. CDR3 size: 15 residues. V lost 4 bases, J lost 4 bases, and 9 bases stayed unmatched. Here the CDR3 DNA reads TGTGCCAGCAGCATCAGCGGGACTACTTCAGATACGCAGTATTTT. It encodes CASSISGTTSDTQYF.

This clone was counted a few times. V gene TRBV28 combines with J gene TRBJ2-3; D is possibly TRBD1 (5 bases). Trimming removed 5 bases from V and 1 base from J, with 16 bases in between. The CDR3 contains 16 residues. Germline CDR1 reads MDHEN; CDR2 reads SYDVKM. CDR3 bases: TGTGCCAGCAGTGATGACAGAGGATATGGCACAGATACGCAGTATTTT. This translates into CASSDDRGYGTDTQYF.

This chain uses TRBV5-8 with TRBJ2-7; D is perhaps TRBD1 (6 bases). The germline V gene has CDR1 SGHTS and CDR2 YDEGEE. The V and J ends lost 1 base and 4 bases respectively, with 15 bases between them. The CDR3 contains 15 residues. Written as DNA, the CDR3 is TGTGCCAGCAGCTTGAGGCAGGGGAGAAGATACGAGCAGTACTTC. It translates to CASSLRQGRRYEQYF.

This clone has just a few counts. The rearrangement joins TRBV7-2 to TRBJ1-1; D is perhaps TRBD1 (5 bases). The germline CDR1 and CDR2 sequences are SGHTA and FQGNSA. Trimming removed 4 bases from V and 8 bases from J, with 8 bases in between. This CDR3 contains 11 residues. The CDR3 protein is CASSWGREAFF. CDR3 bases: TGTGCCAGCAGCTGGGGCAGGGAAGCTTTCTTT.

This clone showed up just a few times. DNA of the CDR3: TGTGCCAGCAGTTACTCCAGCGGAGCGAACACCGGGGAGCTGTTTTTT. Translation gives CASSYSSGANTGELFF. The chain has TRBV6-5 and TRBJ2-2; tentatively, D is TRBD2 (5 bases). The V end was cut by 0 bases, the J end by 0 bases, with 8 bases between. Germline V lookup: CDR1 MNHEY, CDR2 SVGAGI. The CDR3 covers 16 residues.

This chain uses TRBV28 with TRBJ2-5, with D perhaps TRBD1 (6 bases). V lost 6 bases and J 5 bases, leaving 28 bases between the germline ends. CDR3 size: 18 residues. Germline CDR1 MDHEN, CDR2 SYDVKM. The CDR3 nucleotides are TGTGCCAGCAGGTATAGGGGACACCTAAAACCCGAAAAGGAGACCCAGTACTTC. It specifies CASRYRGHLKPEKETQYF.

This chain connects TRBV9 to TRBJ2-5; D is possibly TRBD2 (6 bases). The V gene's germline CDR1 is SGDLS and CDR2 YYNGEE. V lost 2 bases and J 5 bases, leaving 19 bases between the germline ends. The CDR3 sequence is 16 residues long. In nucleotides, the CDR3 is TGTGCCAGCAGCGTGGGGATAGGCGGCCGGGAGGAGACCCAGTACTTC. Its protein is CASSVGIGGREETQYF.

The chain employs TRBV25-1 and TRBJ2-3, with 9 bases identical to TRBD2. The CDR3 is made up of 15 amino acids. Germline CDR1 is MGHDK and CDR2 is SYGVNS. V lost 6 bases to trimming and J lost 3 bases; unmatched junction nucleotides: 7. The CDR3 nucleotides read TGTGCCAGCAGCCAGCTAGCGGGAATGACAGATACGCAGTATTTT. Protein product: CASSQLAGMTDTQYF.